Only a few counts were recorded for the clone carrying this T cell receptor (beta chain). These data belong to a study of blood T cells in healthy people across ages. The use of a sample-barcoded 5' primer and a J-beta primer mix characterized a second PCR of about 6 to 12 cycles. TCRdb reprocessed the 5' RACE reads with MiXCR, giving one entry per CDR3 protein. Of about a million distinct CDR3 sequences in the sample, around two fifths are singletons; the top ten hold roughly 13%. Sequencing was done on a sample of blood. The TCR originated in a man between 18 and 35 years old in good health.

CDR3 loop: CASSVNRYYGYTF. The CDR3 DNA sequence: TGTGCCAGCAGTGTGAACAGATACTATGGCTACACCTTC. This chain links TRBV2 with TRBJ1-2; D is unresolved. Germline CDR1 and CDR2: SNHLY and FYNNEI. The CDR3 spans 13 residues. V was cut by 4 bases and J by 3 bases, with 9 bases left in between.